The 2 T cell receptor beta chains presented below share a single source sample, sequenced in a study of T cells in Graves' hyperthyroidism and ophthalmopathy. RNA transcripts yielded amplified TCR beta CDR3 regions. First-round RT-PCR targeting the TCR CDR3 was performed with the HTBI primer set. MiXCR was run by TCRdb on the multiplex PCR reads, yielding one entry per CDR3 protein. Of roughly 100,000 distinct CDR3 sequences in the sample, roughly 37% were seen once. The sequencing sample was made of peripheral blood or thyroid tissue (not recorded which). The receptor source for this set is a woman in her 30s with Graves' hyperthyroidism.

To note about this clonotype: The junction departs from germline at one end; a sequencing error may be responsible. The chain joins TRBV6-6 to TRBJ2-7; no clear D. The CDR3 runs 14 residues. Germline CDR1 MNHNY, CDR2 SVGAGI (reference sequence). CDR3 sequence reads: CAGSLSGGSYEQYF. DNA of the CDR3: TGTGCCGGCAGTTTATCGGGCGGTTCCTACGAGCAGTACTTC.

Concerning this clonotype: An end of the junction does not agree with germline; a read error may underlie this. The chain has TRBV30 and TRBJ1-2, with D perhaps matching TRBD1 (5 bases). Germline V lookup: CDR1 GTSNPN, CDR2 SVGIG (reference sequence). This CDR3 spans 14 amino acids. The CDR3 is CAWREGPAKYGYTF. CDR3 sequence (DNA): TGTGCCTGGAGGGAGGGGCCGGCTAAATATGGCTACACCTTC.